One sample yielded the 8 T cell receptor beta chains listed below, sequenced in a study of blood T cell repertoires in COVID-19. Using immunoSEQ multiplex PCR, the repertoire was profiled, and TCRdb retains in-frame clones only, with some absent. The table lists some 56,000 clones, less than 90% of them singletons. What was sequenced was peripheral blood. These receptors came from a woman older than 75 with acute or convalescent COVID-19.

This clone showed up just once. The J gene is TRBJ1-5, the V gene TRBV27; maybe TRBD1 (6 bases). CDR1 is MNHEY and CDR2 is SMNVEV in the germline V gene (reference sequence). Trimming removed 1 base from V and 0 bases from J, with 13 bases in between. The length of the CDR3 is 17 residues. CDR3 sequence reads: CASSLYPPRGSNQPQHF. DNA of the CDR3: TGTGCCAGCAGTTTATATCCCCCCAGGGGTAGCAATCAGCCCCAGCATTTT.

The chain carries TRBV12-5 and TRBJ2-3; 10 bases line up with TRBD2. CDR1 is LGHNT, CDR2 FRNRAP, per germline. The V and J ends lost 7 bases and 5 bases, in that order; junction bases with no gene match: 12. The CDR3 runs to 16 residues. The CDR3 protein is CASAPPPSGGLDTQYF. The CDR3 nucleotides are TGTGCTAGTGCCCCACCTCCTAGCGGGGGCCTAGATACGCAGTATTTT.

This chain joins TRBV30 and TRBJ1-2, with D possibly TRBD1 on 5 matching bases. Germline values: CDR1 GTSNPN, CDR2 SVGIG (reference sequence). V shed 1 base and J shed 7 bases, with 19 bases lying between them. The CDR3 sequence is 15 residues long. CDR3 protein: CAWSAFLLDGGGYTF. CDR3 DNA sequence: TGTGCCTGGAGTGCCTTTTTGTTGGACGGGGGTGGCTACACCTTC.

The chain employs TRBV5-4 and TRBJ2-5; D unresolved. The CDR3 consists of 13 residues. The germline V gene encodes CDR1 SGHNT and CDR2 YYREEE (reference sequence). V dropped 1 base and J dropped 5 bases, with 9 bases sitting between them. CDR3 nucleotides: TGTGCCAGCAGCTTGTTTCTCGGGGAGACCCAGTACTTC. Translated, it gives CASSLFLGETQYF.

This chain uses TRBV7-8 with TRBJ2-1, with 9 bases identical to TRBD1. V trimming: 5 bases; J trimming: 5 bases; junction bases outside the gene matches: 13. The CDR3 is made up of 17 amino acids. CDR1 and CDR2 from the germline V gene are SGHVS and FQNEAQ. This CDR3 reads CASSTLPAGTGNNEQFF. The CDR3 nucleotides read TGTGCCAGCAGCACACTCCCCGCCGGGACAGGGAACAATGAGCAGTTCTTC.

The gene calls are TRBV5-5 and TRBJ2-1; possibly TRBD2 for D (6 bases). Germline V gene sequence: CDR1 SGHKS, CDR2 YYEKEE (reference sequence). CDR3 size: 13 residues. V was trimmed by 4 bases and J by 16 bases, leaving 21 bases between them. CDR3 nucleotide sequence: TGTGCCAGCAGCGAAACCCCGGGAGCGAAACGATTCTTC. This encodes CASSETPGAKRFF.

This clone was picked up one time. DNA of the CDR3: TGTGCCAGCAGCCCGGAGGGCTGGGGTTCACCCCTCCACTTT. Its protein product is CASSPEGWGSPLHF. V is TRBV5-4 and J is TRBJ1-6; no firm D call. CDR1 and CDR2 from the germline V gene are SGHNT and YYREEE (reference sequence). This CDR3 spans 14 amino acids. The V end was cut by 4 bases, the J end by 9 bases, with 14 bases between. Full variable domain (missing parts from reference TRBV5-4 and TRBJ1-6): ETGVTQSPTHLIKTRGQQVTLRCSSQSGHNTVSWYQQALGQGPQFIFQYYREEENGRGNFPPRFSGLQFPNYSSELNVNALELDDSALYLCASSPEGWGSPLHFGNGTRLTVT.

The rearrangement joins TRBV7-3 to TRBJ2-2; weak D call: TRBD2 (6 bases). This CDR3 region has 15 residues. Germline values: CDR1 SGHTA, CDR2 FQGTGA. Trimming took 5 bases from V and 7 from J, leaving 17 bases between them. CDR3 sequence (DNA): TGTGCCAGCAGCCGCATGGAGACTAGAGGCGGGGAGCTGTTTTTT. Amino acid sequence: CASSRMETRGGELFF. Based on the CDR3 plus reference TRBV7-3 and TRBJ2-2, the full variable domain is GAGVSQTPSNKVTEKGKYVELRCDPISGHTALYWYRQSLGQGPEFLIYFQGTGAADDSGLPNDRFFAVRPEGSVSTLKIQRTERGDSAVYLCASSRMETRGGELFFGEGSRLTVL.